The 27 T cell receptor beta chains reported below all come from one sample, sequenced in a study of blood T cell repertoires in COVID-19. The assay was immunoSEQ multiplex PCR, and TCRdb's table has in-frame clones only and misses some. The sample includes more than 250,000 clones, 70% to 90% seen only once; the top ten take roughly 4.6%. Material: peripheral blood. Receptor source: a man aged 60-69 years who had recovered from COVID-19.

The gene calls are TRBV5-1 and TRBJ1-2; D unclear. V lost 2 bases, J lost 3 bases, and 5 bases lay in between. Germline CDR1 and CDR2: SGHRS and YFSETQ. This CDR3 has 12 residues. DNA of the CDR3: TGCGCCAGCAGCTTCGAGGACTATGGCTACACCTTC. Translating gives CASSFEDYGYTF.

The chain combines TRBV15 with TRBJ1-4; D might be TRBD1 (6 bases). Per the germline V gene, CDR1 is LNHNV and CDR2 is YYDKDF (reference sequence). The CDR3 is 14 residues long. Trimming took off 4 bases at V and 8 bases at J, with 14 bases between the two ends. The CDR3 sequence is CATSTPQGWEKLFF. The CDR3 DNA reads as TGTGCCACCAGCACTCCACAGGGTTGGGAAAAACTGTTTTTT.

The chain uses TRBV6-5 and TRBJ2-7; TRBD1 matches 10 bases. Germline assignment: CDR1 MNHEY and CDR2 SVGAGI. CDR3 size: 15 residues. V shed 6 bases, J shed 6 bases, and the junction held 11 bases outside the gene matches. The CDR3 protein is CASSLPGTGVGEQYF. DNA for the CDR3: TGTGCCAGCAGCCTCCCCGGGACAGGGGTAGGCGAGCAGTACTTC.

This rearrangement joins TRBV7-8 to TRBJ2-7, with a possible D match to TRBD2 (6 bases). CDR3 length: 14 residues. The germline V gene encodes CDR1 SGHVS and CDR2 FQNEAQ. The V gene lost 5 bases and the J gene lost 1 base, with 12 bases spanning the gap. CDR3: CASSPTGGSYEQYF. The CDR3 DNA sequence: TGTGCCAGCAGCCCCACCGGGGGATCCTACGAGCAGTACTTC.

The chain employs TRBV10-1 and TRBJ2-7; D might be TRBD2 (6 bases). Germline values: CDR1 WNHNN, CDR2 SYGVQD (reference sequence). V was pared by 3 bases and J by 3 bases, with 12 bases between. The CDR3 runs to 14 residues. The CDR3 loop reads CASSEGTEYYEQYF. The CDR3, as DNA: TGCGCCAGCAGTGAAGGGACTGAGTACTACGAGCAGTACTTC.

CDR3 in DNA: TGTGCCAGTAGTACAGGCACAGATACGCAGTATTTT. Translation gives CASSTGTDTQYF. The chain has TRBV19 and TRBJ2-3; D remains unclear. CDR1 is LNHDA, CDR2 SQIVND, per germline (reference sequence). V lost 4 bases to trimming and J lost 1 base, with 3 bases between them. CDR3 length: 12 amino acids. The entire variable domain, with the rest obtained from reference TRBV19 and TRBJ2-3, is as follows: DGGITQSPKYLFRKEGQNVTLSCEQNLNHDAMYWYRQDPGQGLRLIYYSQIVNDFQKGDIAEGYSVSREKKESFPLTVTSAQKNPTAFYLCASSTGTDTQYFGPGTRLTVL.

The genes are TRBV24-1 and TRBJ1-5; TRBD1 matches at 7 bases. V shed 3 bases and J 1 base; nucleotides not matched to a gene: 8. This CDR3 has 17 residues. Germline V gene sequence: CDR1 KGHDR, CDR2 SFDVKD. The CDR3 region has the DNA TGTGCCACCAGTGATGGTAAGACAGGGCAAAGCAATCAGCCCCAGCATTTT. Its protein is CATSDGKTGQSNQPQHF.

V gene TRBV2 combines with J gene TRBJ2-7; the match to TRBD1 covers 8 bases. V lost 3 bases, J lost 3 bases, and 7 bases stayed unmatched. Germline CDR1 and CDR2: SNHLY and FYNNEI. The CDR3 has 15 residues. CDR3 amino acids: CASSDGQGRIYEQYF. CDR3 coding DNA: TGTGCCAGCAGTGATGGACAGGGCCGAATCTACGAGCAGTACTTC.

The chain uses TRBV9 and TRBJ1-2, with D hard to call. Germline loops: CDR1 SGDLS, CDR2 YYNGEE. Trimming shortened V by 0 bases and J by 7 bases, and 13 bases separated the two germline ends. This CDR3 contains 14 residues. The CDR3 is CASSVAGTAFGYTF. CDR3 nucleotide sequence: TGTGCCAGCAGCGTAGCAGGCACGGCTTTTGGCTACACCTTC.

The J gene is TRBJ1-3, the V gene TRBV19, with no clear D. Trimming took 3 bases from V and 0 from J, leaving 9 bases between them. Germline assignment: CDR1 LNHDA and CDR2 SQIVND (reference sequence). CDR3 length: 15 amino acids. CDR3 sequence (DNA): TGTGCCAGTAGTATTGACGGGTCCTCTGGAAACACCATATATTTT. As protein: CASSIDGSSGNTIYF.

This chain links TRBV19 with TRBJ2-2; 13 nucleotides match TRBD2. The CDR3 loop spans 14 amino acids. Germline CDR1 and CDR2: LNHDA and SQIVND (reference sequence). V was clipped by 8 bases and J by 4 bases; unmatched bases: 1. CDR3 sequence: CASGTSGITGELFF. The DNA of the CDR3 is TGTGCCAGTGGGACTAGCGGGATCACCGGGGAGCTGTTTTTT.

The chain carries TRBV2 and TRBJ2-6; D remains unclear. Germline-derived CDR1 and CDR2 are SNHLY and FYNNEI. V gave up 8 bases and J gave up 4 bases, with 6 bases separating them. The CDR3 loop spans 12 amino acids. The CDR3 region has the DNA TGTGCCAGCGGCAGGGGGGCCAACGTCCTGACTTTC. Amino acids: CASGRGANVLTF.

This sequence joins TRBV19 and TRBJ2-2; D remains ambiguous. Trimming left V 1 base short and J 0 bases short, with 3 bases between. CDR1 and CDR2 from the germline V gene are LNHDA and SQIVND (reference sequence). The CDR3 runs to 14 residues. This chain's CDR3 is CASSIVTNTGELFF. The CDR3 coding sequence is TGTGCCAGTAGTATAGTAACGAACACCGGGGAGCTGTTTTTT.

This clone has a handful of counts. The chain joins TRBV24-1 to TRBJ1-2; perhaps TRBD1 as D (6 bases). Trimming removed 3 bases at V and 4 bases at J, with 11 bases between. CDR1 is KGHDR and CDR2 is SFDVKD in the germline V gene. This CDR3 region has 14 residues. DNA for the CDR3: TGTGCCACCAGTGATCCCAGGGGTCCCTATGGCTACACCTTC. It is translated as CATSDPRGPYGYTF.

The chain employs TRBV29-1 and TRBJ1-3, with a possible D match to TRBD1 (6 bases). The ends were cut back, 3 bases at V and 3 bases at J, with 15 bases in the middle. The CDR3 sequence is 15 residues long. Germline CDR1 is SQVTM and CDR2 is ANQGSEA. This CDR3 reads CSVESRGDNGNTIYF. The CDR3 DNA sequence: TGCAGCGTTGAGTCACGAGGGGACAATGGAAACACCATATATTTT.

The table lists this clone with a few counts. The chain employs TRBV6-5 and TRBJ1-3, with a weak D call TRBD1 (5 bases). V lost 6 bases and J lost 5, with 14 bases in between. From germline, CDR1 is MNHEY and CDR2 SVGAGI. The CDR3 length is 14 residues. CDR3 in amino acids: CASSPAQGRNTIYF. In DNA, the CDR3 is TGTGCCAGCAGCCCCGCCCAGGGCAGAAACACCATATATTTT.

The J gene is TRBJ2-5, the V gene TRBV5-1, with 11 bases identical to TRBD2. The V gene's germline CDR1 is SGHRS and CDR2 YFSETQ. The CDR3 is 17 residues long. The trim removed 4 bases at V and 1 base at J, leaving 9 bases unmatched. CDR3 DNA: TGCGCCAGCAGCGCGCGAACTAGCGGGGGAGTCCAAGAGACCCAGTACTTC. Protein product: CASSARTSGGVQETQYF.

The CDR3: CASSLSGNLPYNEQFF. The CDR3, as DNA: TGCGCCAGCAGCTTGAGCGGGAACCTCCCCTACAATGAGCAGTTCTTC. This chain connects TRBV5-1 to TRBJ2-1, with 7 bases lining up with TRBD2. Germline V gene sequence: CDR1 SGHRS, CDR2 YFSETQ. The V gene end was trimmed by 1 base and the J gene end by 2 bases; junction bases not matched to a gene: 6. The CDR3 length is 16 residues.

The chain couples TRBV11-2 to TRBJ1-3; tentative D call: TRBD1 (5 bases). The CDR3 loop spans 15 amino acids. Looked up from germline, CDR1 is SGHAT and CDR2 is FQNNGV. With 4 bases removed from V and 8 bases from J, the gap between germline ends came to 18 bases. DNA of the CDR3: TGTGCCAGCAGCTCCCTGGGTCGCGGGACGGACACCATATATTTT. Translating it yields CASSSLGRGTDTIYF.

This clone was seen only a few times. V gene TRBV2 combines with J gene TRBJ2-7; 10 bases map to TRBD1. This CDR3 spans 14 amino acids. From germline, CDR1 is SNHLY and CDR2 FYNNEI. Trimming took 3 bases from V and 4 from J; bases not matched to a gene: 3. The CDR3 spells CASSETGGKYEQYF. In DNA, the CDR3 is TGTGCCAGCAGTGAGACAGGGGGCAAGTACGAGCAGTACTTC.

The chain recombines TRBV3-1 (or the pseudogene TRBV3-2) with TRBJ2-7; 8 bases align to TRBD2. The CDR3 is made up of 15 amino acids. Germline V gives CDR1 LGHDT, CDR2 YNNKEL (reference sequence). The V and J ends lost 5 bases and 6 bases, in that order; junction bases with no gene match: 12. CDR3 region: CASSSKPAAGVEQYF. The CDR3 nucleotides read TGTGCCAGCAGCTCGAAGCCCGCAGCGGGGGTCGAGCAGTACTTC.

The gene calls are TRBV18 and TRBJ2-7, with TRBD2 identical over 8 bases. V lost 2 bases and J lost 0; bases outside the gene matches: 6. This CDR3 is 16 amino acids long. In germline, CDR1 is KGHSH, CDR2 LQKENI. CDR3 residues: CASSPVASGSSYEQYF. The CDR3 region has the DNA TGTGCCAGCTCACCAGTGGCTAGCGGGTCCTCCTACGAGCAGTACTTC.

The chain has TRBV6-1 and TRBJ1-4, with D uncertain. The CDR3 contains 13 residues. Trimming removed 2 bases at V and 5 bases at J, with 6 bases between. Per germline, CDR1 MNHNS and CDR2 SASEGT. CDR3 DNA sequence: TGTGCCAGCAGTGAAACGGGGAATGAAAAACTGTTTTTT. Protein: CASSETGNEKLFF.

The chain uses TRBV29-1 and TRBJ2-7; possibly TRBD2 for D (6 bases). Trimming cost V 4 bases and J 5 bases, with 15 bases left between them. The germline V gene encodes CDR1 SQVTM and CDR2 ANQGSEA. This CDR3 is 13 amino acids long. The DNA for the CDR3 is TGCAGCGTTGCAAGGGCGGGGATCGACGAGCAGTACTTC. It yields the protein CSVARAGIDEQYF.

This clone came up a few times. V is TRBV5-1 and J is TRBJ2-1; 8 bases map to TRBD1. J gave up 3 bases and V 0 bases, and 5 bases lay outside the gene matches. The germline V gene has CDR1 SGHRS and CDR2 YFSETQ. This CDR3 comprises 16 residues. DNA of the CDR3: TGCGCCAGCAGCTTGGGGAGGGACAGGATCTACAATGAGCAGTTCTTC. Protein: CASSLGRDRIYNEQFF. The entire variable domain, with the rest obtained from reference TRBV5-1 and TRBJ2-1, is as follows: KAGVTQTPRYLIKTRGQQVTLSCSPISGHRSVSWYQQTPGQGLQFLFEYFSETQRNKGNFPGRFSGRQFSNSRSEMNVSTLELGDSALYLCASSLGRDRIYNEQFFGPGTRLTVL.

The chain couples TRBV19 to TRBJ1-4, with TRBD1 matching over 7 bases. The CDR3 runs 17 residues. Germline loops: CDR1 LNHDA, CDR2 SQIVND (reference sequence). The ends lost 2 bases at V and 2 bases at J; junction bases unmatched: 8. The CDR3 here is CASSISRTGRTNEKLFF. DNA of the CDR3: TGTGCCAGTAGTATAAGCCGGACAGGAAGGACTAATGAAAAACTGTTTTTT.

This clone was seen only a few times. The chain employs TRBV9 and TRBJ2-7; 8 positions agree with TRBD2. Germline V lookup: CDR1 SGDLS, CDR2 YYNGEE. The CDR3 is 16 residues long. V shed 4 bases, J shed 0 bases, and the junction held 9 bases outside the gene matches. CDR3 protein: CASSPRGAVLSYEQYF. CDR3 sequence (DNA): TGTGCCAGCAGCCCGCGGGGGGCTGTTCTCTCCTACGAGCAGTACTTC.